This T cell receptor beta chain was documented in a study of blood T cells in healthy people across ages. Combining a sample-barcoded 5' primer with a J-beta primer mix, a second PCR ran for roughly 7 to 12 cycles. The template-switch adaptor, which had 12 random nucleotides, put a tag on each cDNA molecule. TCRdb itself ran the 5' RACE reads through MiXCR, one entry per CDR3 protein. The sample contains 600,000 to 800,000 distinct CDR3 sequences, approximately 52% of which appear only once. The CDR3 length is 14 residues. Germline CDR1 and CDR2: KGHSH and LQKENI. Trimming at V came to 5 bases and at J to 7 bases, leaving 3 bases not matched to a gene.

The TCR was taken from a woman aged 80 or older in good health. V gene TRBV18 combines with J gene TRBJ2-1, with TRBD1 identical over 12 bases. Sequencing used blood. This CDR3 reads CASSTGQGANEQFF. The CDR3 bases are TGTGCCAGCTCAACGGGACAGGGGGCAAATGAGCAGTTCTTC.